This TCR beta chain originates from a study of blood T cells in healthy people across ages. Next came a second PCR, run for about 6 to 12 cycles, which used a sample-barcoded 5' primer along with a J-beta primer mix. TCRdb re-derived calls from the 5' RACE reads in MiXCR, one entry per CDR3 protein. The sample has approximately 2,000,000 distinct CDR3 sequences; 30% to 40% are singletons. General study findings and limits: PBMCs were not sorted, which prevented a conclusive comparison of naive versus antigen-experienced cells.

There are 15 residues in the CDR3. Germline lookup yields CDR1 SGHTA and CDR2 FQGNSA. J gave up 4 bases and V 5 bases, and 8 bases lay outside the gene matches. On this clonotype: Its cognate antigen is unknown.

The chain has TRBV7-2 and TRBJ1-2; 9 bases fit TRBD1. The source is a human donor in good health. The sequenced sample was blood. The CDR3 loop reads CASSVRGGQGYGYTF. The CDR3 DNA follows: TGTGCCAGCAGCGTACGAGGGGGACAGGGCTATGGCTACACCTTC.